Following are 29 T cell receptor beta chains from one sample sequenced in a study of blood T cell repertoires in COVID-19. Profiling relied on immunoSEQ multiplex PCR, and the TCRdb table lists in-frame clones only, not all of them. Of some 200,000 clones listed, about 80% are singletons. Sequencing was performed on peripheral blood. The receptor source for this set is a woman aged 25 to 39 who had recovered from COVID-19.

The chain has TRBV6-5 and TRBJ2-3; TRBD2 agrees at 8 bases. This CDR3 region has 14 residues. Germline V lookup: CDR1 MNHEY, CDR2 SVGAGI. V lost 5 bases, J lost 4 bases, and 5 bases stayed unmatched. CDR3 in DNA: TGTGCCAGCAGTCCGACTAGCGTGGCAGATACGCAGTATTTT. This gives the protein CASSPTSVADTQYF.

The chain recombines TRBV2 with TRBJ1-1, with 8 bases fitting TRBD1. V shed 5 bases and J 6 bases; nucleotides not matched to a gene: 8. Germline CDR1 is SNHLY and CDR2 is FYNNEI. The CDR3 totals 14 residues. DNA for the CDR3: TGTGCCAGCAGTCTGGAACCAGGGGGCTCTGAAGCTTTCTTT. Translation: CASSLEPGGSEAFF.

The chain employs TRBV18 and TRBJ1-1, with D possibly matching TRBD1 (6 bases). Trimming left V 3 bases short and J 5 bases short, with 16 bases between. Germline values: CDR1 KGHSH, CDR2 LQKENI. CDR3 length equals 15 residues. Written as DNA, the CDR3 is TGTGCCAGCTCACCTCCGTCAGGGGCGCTAACTGAAGCTTTCTTT. This gives the protein CASSPPSGALTEAFF.

The rearrangement joins TRBV5-6 to TRBJ1-4; D possibly corresponds to TRBD1 (6 bases). CDR1 and CDR2 (germline): SGHDT, YYEEEE. V was clipped by 2 bases and J by 4 bases, with 9 bases between them. This CDR3 has 14 amino acids. The CDR3 DNA follows: TGTGCCAGCAGCTTAGGACAGCGTAATGAAAAACTGTTTTTT. Translating it yields CASSLGQRNEKLFF.

The chain employs TRBV19 and TRBJ1-1; no firm D call. This CDR3 comprises 13 residues. Germline CDR1 and CDR2: LNHDA and SQIVND (reference sequence). The ends were cut back, 3 bases at V and 2 bases at J, with 7 bases in the middle. In DNA form, the CDR3 reads TGTGCCAGTAGTATGCTACTAAACACTGAAGCTTTCTTT. Amino acid sequence: CASSMLLNTEAFF.

This clone appeared a single time. The chain recombines TRBV13 with TRBJ1-1; 8 bases agree with TRBD1. Germline-derived CDR1 and CDR2 are PRHDT and FYEKMQ (reference sequence). V was clipped by 5 bases and J by 8 bases; unmatched bases: 10. CDR3 length equals 14 residues. CDR3 coding DNA: TGTGCCAGCAGCCCTGGACAGGGCGAGGCGGAAGCTTTCTTT. Amino acids: CASSPGQGEAEAFF. Using reference TRBV13 and TRBJ1-1 for the parts outside the CDR3, the full variable domain is AAGVIQSPRHLIKEKRETATLKCYPIPRHDTVYWYQQGPGQDPQFLISFYEKMQSDKGSIPDRFSAQQFSDYHSELNMSSLELGDSALYFCASSPGQGEAEAFFGQGTRLTVV.

The J gene is TRBJ1-1, the V gene TRBV7-9; possible D gene TRBD1, 6 bases. The germline CDR1 and CDR2 sequences are SEHNR and FQNEAQ (reference sequence). The CDR3 extends over 13 amino acids. V was shortened by 0 bases and J by 5 bases, with 7 bases between the two germline ends. The CDR3 DNA reads as TGTGCCAGCAGCTTAGCGGGGGCAACTGAAGCTTTCTTT. The encoded protein is CASSLAGATEAFF.

J is TRBJ1-1 and V is TRBV11-2; weak D call: TRBD1 (5 bases). Deletions cut 1 base from V and 5 bases from J, with 14 bases between. The CDR3 loop spans 15 amino acids. Germline V lookup: CDR1 SGHAT, CDR2 FQNNGV. CDR3 coding DNA: TGTGCCAGCAGCTTAGTGGGGGGATTGGTTACTGAAGCTTTCTTT. This codes for CASSLVGGLVTEAFF.

The chain employs TRBV5-1 and TRBJ2-7; TRBD1 aligns across 10 bases. Germline trimming cut 5 bases from V and 4 bases from J; bases unmatched to any gene: 12. The V gene's germline CDR1 is SGHRS and CDR2 YFSETQ. CDR3 length: 16 residues. Written as DNA, the CDR3 is TGCGCCAGCAGTCCTGACAGGGGGCAAGGGACGTACGAGCAGTACTTC. Protein product: CASSPDRGQGTYEQYF.

This clone was detected only once. The V call is TRBV6-5, the J call TRBJ1-6; perhaps TRBD1 as D (5 bases). This CDR3 region has 15 residues. V lost 7 bases to trimming and J lost 8 bases, with 18 bases between them. Germline V lookup: CDR1 MNHEY, CDR2 SVGAGI. The CDR3 region has the DNA TGTGCCAGCACCCTAGGTAGCGCGGGGCATTCACCCCTCCACTTT. This codes for CASTLGSAGHSPLHF.

The V gene is TRBV9, the J gene TRBJ2-1; 9 bases fit TRBD2. With 0 bases clipped from V and 4 bases from J, the junction kept 5 bases outside the gene matches. CDR1 is SGDLS and CDR2 is YYNGEE in the germline V gene. CDR3 length: 16 residues. CDR3 in DNA: TGTGCCAGCAGCGTAGTTTTACTAGCGGGTTACAATGAGCAGTTCTTC. Translated, it gives CASSVVLLAGYNEQFF.

The rearrangement joins TRBV30 to TRBJ2-2; perhaps TRBD1 as D (6 bases). The V end was cut by 2 bases, the J end by 6 bases, with 13 bases between. CDR1 GTSNPN and CDR2 SVGIG come from the germline V gene (reference sequence). CDR3 size: 14 residues. CDR3 bases: TGTGCCTGGAGTACAGGGACGTCACCCGGGGAGCTGTTTTTT. Translation: CAWSTGTSPGELFF.

This chain connects TRBV19 to TRBJ1-4; maybe TRBD1 (6 bases). The V gene's germline CDR1 is LNHDA and CDR2 SQIVND (reference sequence). The CDR3 has 14 amino acids. Trimming cost V 2 bases and J 6 bases, with 10 bases left between them. CDR3 sequence (DNA): TGTGCCAGTAGTATACGGACAGCGGATGAAAAACTGTTTTTT. Translating it yields CASSIRTADEKLFF.

This clone is a singleton in its sample. The V gene is TRBV6-1, the J gene TRBJ2-7, with 7 bases fitting TRBD1. V was pared by 1 base and J by 6 bases, with 9 bases of the junction left unmatched. This CDR3 has 15 amino acids. Per the germline V gene, CDR1 is MNHNS and CDR2 is SASEGT. CDR3 protein: CASSEGQGMSSEQYF. As DNA, the CDR3 is TGTGCCAGCAGTGAAGGACAGGGAATGAGTTCCGAGCAGTACTTC.

This chain connects TRBV5-8 to TRBJ1-1, with D possibly being TRBD1 (5 bases). With 2 bases removed from V and 1 base from J, the gap between germline ends came to 12 bases. CDR1 and CDR2 (germline): SGHTS, YDEGEE. This CDR3 spans 15 amino acids. CDR3 residues: CASSLGPTANTEAFF. Here the CDR3 DNA reads TGTGCCAGCAGCTTAGGACCGACAGCGAACACTGAAGCTTTCTTT.

The rearrangement links TRBV19 to TRBJ2-7, with TRBD2 identical over 8 bases. The CDR3 consists of 14 residues. Germline loops: CDR1 LNHDA, CDR2 SQIVND (reference sequence). With V trimmed by 5 bases and J by 6 bases, 9 bases remained unmatched. CDR3: CASSPHSGMVEQYF. CDR3 coding DNA: TGTGCCAGTAGTCCCCATAGCGGGATGGTCGAGCAGTACTTC. Together with reference TRBV19 and TRBJ2-7, the CDR3 gives the full variable domain: DGGITQSPKYLFRKEGQNVTLSCEQNLNHDAMYWYRQDPGQGLRLIYYSQIVNDFQKGDIAEGYSVSREKKESFPLTVTSAQKNPTAFYLCASSPHSGMVEQYFGPGTRLTVT.

A few counts support this clone. The CDR3 protein is CASSQFEAQPQHF. In DNA form, the CDR3 reads TGCGCCAGCAGCCAATTTGAGGCTCAGCCCCAGCATTTT. The chain recombines TRBV4-1 with TRBJ1-5; no reliable D call. This CDR3 is 13 amino acids long. In germline, CDR1 is MGHRA, CDR2 YSYEKL. The V end was cut by 2 bases, the J end by 6 bases, with 8 bases between.

In DNA, the CDR3 is TGTGCCAGCAGTGGGGTTATGGGCCCCTTCTCAACCTACGAGCAGTACTTC. The encoded protein is CASSGVMGPFSTYEQYF. The chain is built from TRBV2 and TRBJ2-7; no reliable D call. CDR3 length: 17 residues. Trimming took off 4 bases at V and 2 bases at J, with 21 bases between the two ends. Germline lookup yields CDR1 SNHLY and CDR2 FYNNEI.

J is TRBJ2-7 and V is TRBV28, with TRBD1 identical over 12 bases. Germline assignment: CDR1 MDHEN and CDR2 SYDVKM. This CDR3 is built from 15 residues. J gave up 5 bases and V 5 bases, and 7 bases lay outside the gene matches. This CDR3 is CASSTAGQGADEQYF. The CDR3 nucleotides are TGTGCCAGCAGTACCGCGGGACAGGGGGCTGACGAGCAGTACTTC.

The rearrangement uses TRBV18 and TRBJ1-2; D ambiguous. V gave up 3 bases and J gave up 8 bases, with 16 bases separating them. The CDR3 is made up of 14 amino acids. Germline V gene data show CDR1 as KGHSH and CDR2 as LQKENI. CDR3 loop: CASSPGLSRGGYTF. As DNA, the CDR3 is TGTGCCAGCTCACCTGGGTTGTCCAGAGGCGGCTACACCTTC.

The J gene is TRBJ2-7, the V gene TRBV6-5; 9 bases line up with TRBD1. The V and J ends lost 2 bases and 7 bases, in that order; junction bases with no gene match: 12. CDR1 MNHEY and CDR2 SVGAGI come from the germline V gene. CDR3 length: 16 residues. The CDR3 loop is CASSYPARTGVGEQYF. DNA for the CDR3: TGTGCCAGCAGTTACCCAGCTCGGACAGGGGTCGGGGAGCAGTACTTC.

The CDR3 DNA sequence: TGTGCCAGCTCACCACCCTCTCTAGCTGAAACCTACGAGCAGTACTTC. Protein: CASSPPSLAETYEQYF. The genes are TRBV18 and TRBJ2-7, with a tentative D call TRBD2 (5 bases). Germline CDR1 reads KGHSH; CDR2 reads LQKENI. CDR3 size: 16 residues. Trimming stripped 0 bases from V and 2 bases from J, with 14 bases between.

For the CDR3, the DNA is TGTGCCAGCAGTGAAACCCCGGGACAGGGGGGAGAGACCCAGTACTTC. This encodes CASSETPGQGGETQYF. J is TRBJ2-5 and V is TRBV2, with 11 bases matching TRBD1. CDR1 is SNHLY, CDR2 FYNNEI, per germline. With 2 bases clipped from V and 4 bases from J, the junction kept 6 bases outside the gene matches. The CDR3 sequence is 16 residues long.

The J gene is TRBJ2-1, the V gene TRBV7-3; 9 nucleotides match TRBD1. V was pared by 5 bases and J by 0 bases, with 2 bases of the junction left unmatched. CDR1 SGHTA and CDR2 FQGTGA come from the germline V gene. The CDR3 loop spans 15 amino acids. CDR3 DNA sequence: TGTGCCAGCAGCCCGGGACAGGGCTCCTACAATGAGCAGTTCTTC. This gives the protein CASSPGQGSYNEQFF. Full variable domain (rest looked up from reference TRBV7-3 and TRBJ2-1): GAGVSQTPSNKVTEKGKYVELRCDPISGHTALYWYRQSLGQGPEFLIYFQGTGAADDSGLPNDRFFAVRPEGSVSTLKIQRTERGDSAVYLCASSPGQGSYNEQFFGPGTRLTVL.

The CDR3 region has the DNA TGCAGCGTTGAAGAAGGAGAAGCCCAAGAGACCCAGTACTTC. Translated, it gives CSVEEGEAQETQYF. V is TRBV29-1 and J is TRBJ2-5; D ambiguous. The germline V gene has CDR1 SQVTM and CDR2 ANQGSEA. This CDR3 contains 14 residues. With 0 bases removed from V and 1 base from J, the gap between germline ends came to 9 bases. Looking up the rest from reference TRBV29-1 and TRBJ2-5 gives the full variable domain: SAVISQKPSRDICQRGTSLTIQCQVDSQVTMMFWYRQQPGQSLTLIATANQGSEATYESGFVIDKFPISRPNLTFSTLTVSNMSPEDSSIYLCSVEEGEAQETQYFGPGTRLLVL.

This clone has only one observation. J is TRBJ1-5 and V is TRBV5-6; D is unclear. Germline CDR1 reads SGHDT; CDR2 reads YYEEEE. V gave up 2 bases and J gave up 0 bases, with 12 bases separating them. The CDR3 consists of 16 residues. CDR3: CASSFGGLYSNQPQHF. The CDR3, as DNA: TGTGCCAGCAGCTTCGGCGGCCTATATAGCAATCAGCCCCAGCATTTT.

This chain links TRBV7-3 with TRBJ2-2; 14 nucleotides line up with TRBD2. The CDR3 has 17 residues. The J segment lost 4 bases and the V segment lost 3 bases, leaving 4 bases of the junction unmatched. Germline loops: CDR1 SGHTA, CDR2 FQGTGA. CDR3 sequence reads: CASSLTSGREGTGELFF. CDR3 coding DNA: TGTGCCAGCAGCTTGACTAGCGGGAGGGAAGGCACCGGGGAGCTGTTTTTT.

This clone was seen once. The genes are TRBV30 and TRBJ1-4; D is perhaps TRBD1 (6 bases). Germline CDR1 GTSNPN, CDR2 SVGIG (reference sequence). Trimming removed 2 bases at V and 7 bases at J, with 14 bases between. The CDR3 sequence is 14 residues long. The CDR3 region has the DNA TGTGCCTGGAGTAGGGCAGGGGTAGGTGAAAAACTGTTTTTT. Protein product: CAWSRAGVGEKLFF.

The rearrangement links TRBV6-6 to TRBJ1-2; weak D call: TRBD1 (6 bases). This CDR3 spans 15 amino acids. Germline loops: CDR1 MNHNY, CDR2 SVGAGI (reference sequence). Trimming cost V 6 bases and J 8 bases, with 22 bases left between them. Written as DNA, the CDR3 is TGTGCCAGCAGACCCAACTACAGGGATGCGTCAGGCTACACCTTC. Encoded protein: CASRPNYRDASGYTF.